This is a list of T cell receptor beta chains from one sample in a study of T cells in Graves' hyperthyroidism and ophthalmopathy. TCRdb reanalysed the multiplex PCR reads using MiXCR and keeps one entry per CDR3 protein. The data show roughly 750,000 distinct CDR3 sequences, about 17% seen once. Sequencing was performed on blood. The receptor set was obtained from a young man with Graves' hyperthyroidism. The CDR3 runs from the conserved cysteine through the conserved F or W. A D gene is named only where the DNA matches it firmly. Not all rows give a size; the values are once, few, many and, for expanded clones, a class.

clone size: few
J gene: TRBJ2-3
V gene: TRBV7-9
D gene: TRBD2
CDR3 protein: CASSQGTSGSRDTQYF
CDR3 DNA: TGTGCCAGCAGCCAAGGGACTAGCGGGAGCAGGGATACGCAGTATTTT

clone size: many
J gene: TRBJ2-5
V gene: TRBV28
D gene: .
CDR3 protein: CASSLPGRQTQYF
CDR3 DNA: TGTGCCAGCAGCCTGCCGGGTAGGCAGACCCAGTACTTC

clone size: many
J gene: TRBJ1-5
V gene: TRBV6-1
D gene: .
CDR3 protein: CASSTPERGQPQHF
CDR3 DNA: TGTGCCAGCAGTACCCCAGAAAGGGGCCAGCCCCAGCATTTT

clone size: many
J gene: TRBJ2-3
V gene: TRBV28
D gene: .
CDR3 protein: CASSVGRTPSTDTQYF
CDR3 DNA: TGTGCCAGCAGCGTCGGACGGACTCCTAGCACAGATACGCAGTATTTT

clone size: .
J gene: TRBJ2-7
V gene: TRBV6-1
D gene: .
CDR3 protein: CASAGTKPYEQYF
CDR3 DNA: TGTGCCAGCGCCGGGACGAAACCCTACGAGCAGTACTTC

clone size: many
J gene: TRBJ2-4
V gene: TRBV6-6
D gene: .
CDR3 protein: CASSYTPPGRGNVEVAKNIQYF
CDR3 DNA: TGTGCCAGCAGTTACACCCCCCCGGGACGCGGCAATGTTGAGGTTGCCAAAAACATTCAGTACTTC

clone size: .
J gene: TRBJ2-5
V gene: TRBV15
D gene: TRBD1
CDR3 protein: CATTPGGLSQETQYF
CDR3 DNA: TGTGCCACCACCCCAGGGGGCTTAAGCCAAGAGACCCAGTACTTC

clone size: .
J gene: TRBJ2-2
V gene: TRBV7-2
D gene: .
CDR3 protein: CASSWGAWTGELFF
CDR3 DNA: TGTGCCAGCAGCTGGGGGGCATGGACCGGGGAGCTGTTTTTT

clone size: few
J gene: TRBJ1-1
V gene: TRBV28
D gene: .
CDR3 protein: CASSEGDLRGEAFF
CDR3 DNA: TGTGCCAGCAGCGAGGGGGATCTCAGGGGTGAAGCTTTCTTT

clone size: .
J gene: TRBJ2-3
V gene: TRBV2
D gene: .
CDR3 protein: CASKVGGRDTQYF
CDR3 DNA: TGTGCCAGCAAAGTAGGGGGAAGAGATACGCAGTATTTT

clone size: many
J gene: TRBJ2-4
V gene: TRBV28
D gene: .
CDR3 protein: CASSSMDRLAKNIQYF
CDR3 DNA: TGTGCCAGCAGTTCCATGGACAGACTAGCCAAAAACATTCAGTACTTC

clone size: many
J gene: TRBJ2-5
V gene: TRBV12-3/TRBV12-4
D gene: TRBD2
CDR3 protein: CASSPGTSGLYQETQYF
CDR3 DNA: TGTGCCAGCAGCCCCGGGACTAGCGGACTGTACCAAGAGACCCAGTACTTC

clone size: many
J gene: TRBJ2-7
V gene: TRBV29-1
D gene: .
CDR3 protein: CSVERQGLNEQYF
CDR3 DNA: TGCAGCGTTGAACGGCAGGGGCTAAACGAGCAGTACTTC

clone size: .
J gene: TRBJ1-1
V gene: TRBV9
D gene: .
CDR3 protein: CASSVGGGAGTEAFF
CDR3 DNA: TGTGCCAGCAGCGTAGGGGGGGGCGCGGGTACTGAAGCTTTCTTT

clone size: .
J gene: TRBJ2-5
V gene: TRBV4-3
D gene: TRBD2
CDR3 protein: CASSQAALAGGETQYF
CDR3 DNA: TGCGCCAGCAGCCAAGCTGCCCTAGCGGGAGGAGAGACCCAGTACTTC

clone size: few
J gene: TRBJ2-1
V gene: TRBV20-1
D gene: .
CDR3 protein: CSASGQSYNEQFF
CDR3 DNA: TGCAGTGCTAGCGGACAGTCATACAATGAGCAGTTCTTC

clone size: few
J gene: TRBJ2-5
V gene: TRBV15
D gene: TRBD2
CDR3 protein: CATSSGTSGFQETQYF
CDR3 DNA: TGTGCCACCAGCAGCGGGACTAGCGGATTTCAAGAGACCCAGTACTTC

clone size: .
J gene: TRBJ1-4
V gene: TRBV7-9
D gene: .
CDR3 protein: CANSKAGVGWSELFF
CDR3 DNA: TGTGCCAACAGCAAAGCAGGGGTGGGGTGGTCGGAACTGTTTTTT

clone size: .
J gene: TRBJ1-1
V gene: TRBV11-2
D gene: .
CDR3 protein: CASSLSGYQMNTEAFF
CDR3 DNA: TGTGCCAGCAGCTTGTCAGGGTACCAAATGAACACTGAAGCTTTCTTT

clone size: .
J gene: TRBJ2-7
V gene: TRBV10-3
D gene: TRBD2
CDR3 protein: CAISDGLAEPYEQYF
CDR3 DNA: TGTGCCATCAGTGACGGTCTAGCGGAACCCTACGAGCAGTACTTC

clone size: many
J gene: TRBJ2-3
V gene: TRBV6-6
D gene: .
CDR3 protein: CASSYSKGTQYF
CDR3 DNA: TGTGCCAGCAGTTACTCGAAGGGTACGCAGTATTTT

clone size: .
J gene: TRBJ2-1
V gene: TRBV3-1
D gene: .
CDR3 protein: CASRSGSRTRMNYNEQFF
CDR3 DNA: TGTGCCAGCAGGTCCGGGAGCCGCACCCGTATGAACTACAATGAGCAGTTCTTC

clone size: many
J gene: TRBJ2-5
V gene: TRBV7-2
D gene: TRBD2
CDR3 protein: CASSIRSWRGSSETQYF
CDR3 DNA: TGTGCCAGCAGCATCCGTTCCTGGCGGGGGTCTTCCGAGACCCAGTACTTC

clone size: few
J gene: TRBJ1-1
V gene: TRBV29-1
D gene: .
CDR3 protein: CSVGGTEAFF
CDR3 DNA: TGCAGCGTTGGAGGAACTGAAGCTTTCTTT

clone size: many
J gene: TRBJ2-5
V gene: TRBV2
D gene: .
CDR3 protein: CASSEPRAAQETQYF
CDR3 DNA: TGTGCCAGCAGTGAGCCCAGAGCTGCGCAAGAGACCCAGTACTTC

clone size: many
J gene: TRBJ2-3
V gene: TRBV28
D gene: .
CDR3 protein: CASSRRRGGPPDTQYF
CDR3 DNA: TGTGCCAGCAGCCGTAGGCGGGGAGGACCCCCAGATACGCAGTATTTT

clone size: .
J gene: TRBJ2-7
V gene: TRBV27
D gene: .
CDR3 protein: CASRGGRGTGEQYF
CDR3 DNA: TGTGCCAGCAGGGGGGGGCGGGGGACCGGCGAGCAGTACTTC

clone size: many
J gene: TRBJ1-6
V gene: TRBV30
D gene: .
CDR3 protein: CAWSVAVLFGSPLHF
CDR3 DNA: TGTGCCTGGAGTGTTGCGGTCCTCTTTGGCTCACCCCTCCACTTT

clone size: many
J gene: TRBJ2-5
V gene: TRBV2
D gene: .
CDR3 protein: CASTRGLVTQYF
CDR3 DNA: TGTGCCAGCACTCGGGGTTTGGTGACCCAGTACTTC

clone size: many
J gene: TRBJ2-5
V gene: TRBV12-3/TRBV12-4
D gene: .
CDR3 protein: CASSSWGKETQYF
CDR3 DNA: TGTGCCAGCAGTTCATGGGGGAAAGAGACCCAGTACTTC

clone size: .
J gene: TRBJ2-1
V gene: TRBV2
D gene: TRBD2
CDR3 protein: CASSERRWTSATEQFF
CDR3 DNA: TGTGCCAGCAGTGAAAGGCGGTGGACTAGTGCCACTGAGCAGTTCTTC

clone size: many
J gene: TRBJ2-7
V gene: TRBV10-3
D gene: .
CDR3 protein: CAIRELERRNYEQYF
CDR3 DNA: TGTGCCATCAGAGAGCTAGAGCGGAGGAACTACGAGCAGTACTTC

clone size: few
J gene: TRBJ1-2
V gene: TRBV28
D gene: .
CDR3 protein: CASRSIGLSDGYTF
CDR3 DNA: TGTGCCAGCAGGAGCATAGGCCTTTCGGATGGCTACACCTTC